This T cell receptor beta chain stems from a study of T cells after yellow fever vaccination. Regarding the study as a whole: The secondary T-cell response peaked on day 5, not day 15, but was weaker.

The CDR3 loop spans 13 amino acids. V was trimmed by 2 bases and J by 2 bases, leaving 7 bases between them. The germline gives CDR1 DFQATT, CDR2 SNEGSKA (reference sequence). TCRdb re-called the 5' RACE reads through MiXCR, storing one row per CDR3 protein. The table shows 100,000 to 150,000 distinct CDR3 sequences, with under 8% occurring only once. This clonotype was seen ten or more times. Its antigen is not known. This clonotype was obtained from a man aged 18 to 29 who received the YFV17D yellow fever vaccine. The sample consisted of CD4+ T cells sorted from PBMCs, taken approximately 11 days after the first yellow fever vaccination. This sequence joins TRBV20-1 and TRBJ2-1; unclear D gene. The CDR3 sequence is CSARIAPYNEQFF. CDR3 coding DNA: TGCAGTGCTAGAATAGCTCCCTACAATGAGCAGTTCTTC.